The 29 T cell receptor beta chains presented below share a single source sample, sequenced in a study of shared clonotypes between healthy human individuals. Some clones are missing from TCRdb's copy, which holds only in-frame ones; the method was immunoSEQ multiplex PCR. The sample shows 330,000 or so clones, roughly 70% of them seen only once. Source material: memory CD4+ T cells sorted from blood. Noted subset: CD45RA-negative fraction. The receptor source for this set is a man aged 30-40 years in good health.

The gene calls are TRBV6-6 and TRBJ2-3, with D perhaps given as TRBD1 or TRBD2 (5 bases each). The CDR3 is made up of 12 amino acids. Germline V gene sequence: CDR1 MNHNY, CDR2 SVGAGI (reference sequence). V lost 6 bases, J lost 6 bases, and 10 bases lay in between. CDR3 nucleotides: TGTGCCAGCAGCGAAGAGGGGGATACGCAGTATTTT. Amino acid sequence: CASSEEGDTQYF.

V gene TRBV27 combines with J gene TRBJ1-4, with D unresolved. Germline CDR1 and CDR2: MNHEY and SMNVEV (reference sequence). The V end lost 6 bases, the J end lost 2 bases, and 22 bases lay between the germline ends. The CDR3 extends over 18 amino acids. CDR3: CASSPLGRRVHTNEKLFF. CDR3 nucleotide sequence: TGTGCCAGCAGCCCCCTGGGGAGGCGGGTTCATACTAATGAAAAACTGTTTTTT.

The J gene is TRBJ2-7, the V gene TRBV4-1; 7 nucleotides align to TRBD2. Trimming at V came to 3 bases and at J to 3 bases, leaving 8 bases not matched to a gene. Germline loops: CDR1 MGHRA, CDR2 YSYEKL. This CDR3 region has 15 residues. The CDR3 here is CASSQLARGDYEQYF. CDR3 sequence (DNA): TGCGCCAGCAGCCAGCTAGCCCGGGGGGACTACGAGCAGTACTTC.

This clone showed up just once. This sequence joins TRBV7-9 and TRBJ2-4, with 11 bases aligning to TRBD2. CDR1 and CDR2 (germline): SEHNR, FQNEAQ (reference sequence). V dropped 4 bases and J dropped 2; count of bases not matched to a gene: 7. CDR3 length: 17 residues. Here the CDR3 DNA reads TGTGCCAGCAGCTCACCGGGACTAGCGGACTCCAAAAACATTCAGTACTTC. It yields the protein CASSSPGLADSKNIQYF.

This chain uses TRBV7-8 with TRBJ1-1; D gene ambiguous. Trimming left V 1 base short and J 10 bases short, with 16 bases between. This CDR3 is built from 14 residues. Germline lookup yields CDR1 SGHVS and CDR2 FQNEAQ. The CDR3 loop reads CASSLGYSSTLAFF. The CDR3 nucleotides are TGTGCCAGCAGCTTAGGGTATTCTTCTACATTAGCTTTCTTT.

As for this clone: This specimen includes other DNA sequences encoding the same CDR3. The chain employs TRBV7-9 and TRBJ1-1; no reliable D call. The germline CDR1 and CDR2 sequences are SEHNR and FQNEAQ (reference sequence). CDR3 size: 14 residues. V was clipped by 4 bases and J by 0 bases, with 9 bases between them. The CDR3 DNA follows: TGTGCCAGCAGCTCCAAGCAGGTGAACACTGAAGCTTTCTTT. Its protein product is CASSSKQVNTEAFF. The variable domain in full, with the rest retrieved from reference TRBV7-9 and TRBJ1-1, is DTGVSQNPRHKITKRGQNVTFRCDPISEHNRLYWYRQTLGQGPEFLTYFQNEAQLEKSRLLSDRFSAERPKGSFSTLEIQRTEQGDSAMYLCASSSKQVNTEAFFGQGTRLTVV.

The chain uses TRBV5-6 and TRBJ1-2; the match to TRBD1 covers 8 bases. Germline CDR1 is SGHDT and CDR2 is YYEEEE. The CDR3 is 14 amino acids. With V trimmed by 4 bases and J by 3 bases, 5 bases remained unmatched. In DNA form, the CDR3 reads TGTGCCAGCAGCCCCGGACAGGGCTACTATGGCTACACCTTC. It encodes CASSPGQGYYGYTF.

This chain connects TRBV11-1 to TRBJ1-1; D gene ambiguous. CDR1 is SGHAT and CDR2 is FQDESV in the germline V gene (reference sequence). This CDR3 is built from 15 residues. Trimming cost V 1 base and J 0 bases, with 9 bases left between them. For the CDR3, the DNA is TGTGCCAGCAGCTTAGAGAGGGCCTTGAACACTGAAGCTTTCTTT. This encodes CASSLERALNTEAFF.

The chain recombines TRBV5-1 with TRBJ2-1; no clear D. V dropped 7 bases and J dropped 0 bases, with 14 bases sitting between them. Germline CDR1 reads SGHRS; CDR2 reads YFSETQ. The CDR3 runs to 15 residues. This chain's CDR3 is CASGDLRSSYNEQFF. CDR3 DNA: TGCGCCAGCGGCGATCTGAGGAGCTCCTACAATGAGCAGTTCTTC.

The gene calls are TRBV14 and TRBJ2-1, with D unclear. Germline V CDR1 and CDR2: SGHDN, FVKESK. This CDR3 region has 19 residues. V lost 0 bases and J lost 0, with 18 bases in between. CDR3 sequence reads: CASSQDLVPRLSSYNEQFF. CDR3 nucleotides: TGTGCCAGCAGCCAAGATTTGGTTCCGCGGCTAAGCTCCTACAATGAGCAGTTCTTC.

The chain has TRBV6-6 and TRBJ2-5, with TRBD2 identical over 7 bases. This CDR3 is built from 15 residues. Trimming removed 4 bases from V and 5 bases from J; junction bases left unmatched: 10. The germline V gene has CDR1 MNHNY and CDR2 SVGAGI (reference sequence). The CDR3 coding sequence is TGTGCCAGCAGTTCCCCCCAAGGCGGGAGTGAGACCCAGTACTTC. It specifies CASSSPQGGSETQYF.

V and J are TRBV27 and TRBJ1-1; D is perhaps TRBD1 (6 bases). The V end was cut by 5 bases, the J end by 5 bases, with 12 bases between. The CDR3 totals 13 residues. CDR1 and CDR2 from the germline V gene are MNHEY and SMNVEV (reference sequence). CDR3 nucleotide sequence: TGTGCCAGCAGTCAACAGGGTAGGACTGAAGCTTTCTTT. Its translation is CASSQQGRTEAFF.

The rearrangement joins TRBV5-4 to TRBJ1-4; D gene ambiguous. Germline V gene sequence: CDR1 SGHNT, CDR2 YYREEE (reference sequence). CDR3 length: 12 amino acids. V was trimmed by 0 bases and J by 8 bases, leaving 5 bases between them. DNA of the CDR3: TGTGCCAGCAGCTTGGTGGGCGAAAAACTGTTTTTT. Residues: CASSLVGEKLFF.

In this sample, this clone turned up once. The chain recombines TRBV10-3 with TRBJ1-6; 8 bases match TRBD1. CDR1 ENHRY and CDR2 SYGVKD come from the germline V gene. The CDR3 has 16 amino acids. Germline trimming cut 3 bases from V and 2 bases from J; bases unmatched to any gene: 3. The CDR3 sequence: CAISDSGQAYNSPLHF. CDR3 sequence (DNA): TGTGCCATCAGTGATTCGGGACAGGCCTATAATTCACCCCTCCACTTT.

The V gene is TRBV2, the J gene TRBJ2-3; D is unclear. The CDR3 sequence is 13 residues long. Trimming stripped 5 bases from V and 5 bases from J, with 11 bases between. Germline CDR1 SNHLY, CDR2 FYNNEI. CDR3 residues: CASSMGWGDTQYF. CDR3 in DNA: TGTGCCAGCAGTATGGGGTGGGGAGATACGCAGTATTTT.

The CDR3 nucleotides are TGTGCCAGCAGCTTACGTCAGAGCTCCTACGAGCAGTACTTC. This sequence encodes CASSLRQSSYEQYF. V and J are TRBV7-9 and TRBJ2-7; D gene unclear. V dropped 2 bases and J dropped 0 bases, with 8 bases sitting between them. The CDR3 spans 14 residues. Germline V gene sequence: CDR1 SEHNR, CDR2 FQNEAQ (reference sequence).

The chain links TRBV2 to TRBJ2-1; 9 bases align to TRBD1. Losses at the gene ends were 7 bases for V and 7 bases for J; bases not matched to a gene: 5. The CDR3 has 13 amino acids. CDR1 and CDR2 from the germline V gene are SNHLY and FYNNEI. The CDR3 DNA sequence: TGTGCCAGCACCCGGGACAGGGTGAATGAGCAGTTCTTC. It is translated as CASTRDRVNEQFF.

This clone is a singleton in its sample. The chain carries TRBV19 and TRBJ2-1, with 9 nucleotides matching TRBD2. Germline lookup yields CDR1 LNHDA and CDR2 SQIVND (reference sequence). CDR3 length: 15 residues. Trimming at V came to 1 base and at J to 8 bases, leaving 6 bases not matched to a gene. In nucleotides, the CDR3 is TGTGCCAGTAGTATAGGAGTAGCGGGAGCTGATGAGCAGTTCTTC. Residues: CASSIGVAGADEQFF.

With regard to this clone: A much larger clone lies a single base off, so this may be a read error. In the same sample, other DNA sequences code for this CDR3. The rearrangement joins TRBV7-9 to TRBJ2-6, with D hard to call. Germline V lookup: CDR1 SEHNR, CDR2 FQNEAQ (reference sequence). The CDR3 is 15 residues long. V shed 4 bases and J shed 4 bases, with 11 bases lying between them. The CDR3 DNA reads as TGTGCCAGCAGCTCACCGGTTTCCGGGGCCAACGTCCTGACTTTC. This translates into CASSSPVSGANVLTF.

CDR3 loop: CASSRQPGLAPGEQFF. The CDR3 coding sequence is TGTGCCAGCTCACGACAGCCGGGACTAGCTCCAGGTGAGCAGTTCTTC. The chain couples TRBV18 to TRBJ2-1; 9 nucleotides match TRBD2. V was pared by 4 bases and J by 9 bases, with 13 bases of the junction left unmatched. The CDR3 is 16 amino acids. Per germline, CDR1 KGHSH and CDR2 LQKENI.

V and J are TRBV6-1 and TRBJ1-2; tentatively, D is TRBD1 (6 bases). Trimming removed 5 bases at V and 3 bases at J, with 13 bases between. There are 14 residues in the CDR3. Germline-derived CDR1 and CDR2 are MNHNS and SASEGT. The CDR3 DNA follows: TGTGCCAGCAGTTTTCAGGGGCTTTACTATGGCTACACCTTC. Residues: CASSFQGLYYGYTF.

Comments on this clone: Other DNA sequences in the sample encode the same CDR3. This sequence joins TRBV28 and TRBJ2-7; D is uncertain. Trimming shortened V by 5 bases and J by 4 bases, and 3 bases separated the two germline ends. The CDR3 contains 10 residues. Germline loops: CDR1 MDHEN, CDR2 SYDVKM. CDR3: CASSGYEQYF. The CDR3 bases are TGTGCCAGCAGTGGGTACGAGCAGTACTTC.

As for this clone: Within the sample, other DNA sequences also encode this same CDR3. The chain employs TRBV19 and TRBJ2-2, with 10 bases lining up with TRBD2. CDR1 is LNHDA and CDR2 is SQIVND in the germline V gene (reference sequence). Trimming removed 2 bases from V and 4 bases from J; junction bases left unmatched: 1. The CDR3 runs 15 residues. The CDR3 DNA follows: TGTGCCAGTAGTATACTAGCGGGAGCCACCGGGGAGCTGTTTTTT. Translating gives CASSILAGATGELFF.

The CDR3 DNA follows: TGTGCCAGCAGGCGTACAGGGGAGATCTATGGCTACACCTTC. Its protein product is CASRRTGEIYGYTF. J is TRBJ1-2 and V is TRBV6-1, with 7 bases fitting TRBD1. The CDR3 extends over 14 amino acids. Per the germline V gene, CDR1 is MNHNS and CDR2 is SASEGT. V lost 6 bases and J lost 4; bases outside the gene matches: 8.

This sequence joins TRBV6-5 and TRBJ2-7; no definite D call. The V gene's germline CDR1 is MNHEY and CDR2 SVGAGI. This CDR3 comprises 14 residues. V was cut by 5 bases and J by 3 bases, with 14 bases left in between. The CDR3 loop reads CASSRNKEGYEQYF. The CDR3, as DNA: TGTGCCAGCAGTCGAAACAAGGAAGGCTACGAGCAGTACTTC.

This clone was seen only once. This rearrangement joins TRBV7-2 to TRBJ2-3, with 9 bases lining up with TRBD2. The CDR3 consists of 17 residues. Trimming removed 0 bases from V and 2 bases from J; junction bases left unmatched: 6. Germline V CDR1 and CDR2: SGHTA, FQGNSA. The CDR3 DNA sequence: TGTGCCAGCAGCTTAGCCGCGGGAGGGCTTATCACAGATACGCAGTATTTT. Its protein is CASSLAAGGLITDTQYF.

The chain couples TRBV10-3 to TRBJ2-5, with 7 bases identical to TRBD2. J gave up 5 bases and V 6 bases, and 9 bases lay outside the gene matches. CDR1 and CDR2 from the germline V gene are ENHRY and SYGVKD. CDR3 size: 14 residues. The DNA for the CDR3 is TGTGCCATCAGGGCTAGCGGAGCTCATGAGACCCAGTACTTC. As protein: CAIRASGAHETQYF.

CDR3 sequence (DNA): TGTGCCAGCAGCCGGGGCGGCTCAGAGACCCAGTACTTC. Translated: CASSRGGSETQYF. The chain carries TRBV7-8 and TRBJ2-5; D tentatively fits TRBD1 or TRBD2 (5 bases each). The V end lost 5 bases, the J end lost 4 bases, and 11 bases lay between the germline ends. Germline CDR1 and CDR2: SGHVS and FQNEAQ. The CDR3 extends over 13 amino acids.

The genes are TRBV18 and TRBJ1-1; 7 bases are a match to TRBD1. From germline, CDR1 is KGHSH and CDR2 LQKENI. V lost 3 bases and J lost 1; bases outside the gene matches: 14. This CDR3 has 18 residues. In nucleotides, the CDR3 is TGTGCCAGCTCACCGTTGAGGCAGGGGGAGGTCGCGAACACTGAAGCTTTCTTT. It encodes CASSPLRQGEVANTEAFF.